This T cell receptor (beta chain) was sequenced during a study of T cells in Graves' hyperthyroidism and ophthalmopathy. There were TCR beta CDR3 regions amplified from RNA transcripts. HTBI primers drove first-round RT-PCR of the TCR CDR3. MiXCR, applied by TCRdb to the multiplex PCR reads, yields one record per CDR3 protein. The sample has 250,000 to 300,000 distinct CDR3 sequences; 13% to 15% are singletons. Every diagnosis used clinical symptoms, serum thyroxine and TRAb, thyroid ultrasound and orbital computed tomography. PBMCs were sourced from less than 13 ml fresh peripheral blood. Study-level findings and limits: Expanded thyroid clonotypes (above 0.001) were mostly also found in blood.

This CDR3 has 13 amino acids. The V and J ends lost 3 bases and 5 bases respectively, with 13 bases between them. Germline CDR1 reads DFQATT; CDR2 reads SNEGSKA (reference sequence). Many counts were recorded for this clonotype. What it binds is not known. This TCR derives from a woman between 45 and 60 years old with Graves' hyperthyroidism that later progressed to Graves' ophthalmopathy. The genes are TRBV20-1 and TRBJ2-5, with TRBD2 as a possible D gene (5 bases). Sequencing was carried out using blood. In DNA, the CDR3 is TGCAGTGCTAGGAGGGCGATAGTGGAGACCCAGTACTTC. It codes for CSARRAIVETQYF.